This T cell receptor beta chain was identified in a study of blood T cell repertoires in COVID-19. This table comes from immunoSEQ multiplex PCR, and its TCRdb copy is limited to in-frame clones, with some not included. The repertoire holds fewer than 300,000 clones, roughly 85% seen once, with 3.5% to 5.5% in the top ten. The sample comprised PBMCs or T cells enriched from blood (not recorded which). The receptor was isolated from a woman younger than 45 who had recovered from COVID-19.

The CDR3 DNA reads as TGCAGCGTTGCAGACATGAACACTGAAGCTTTCTTT. Amino acid sequence: CSVADMNTEAFF. The chain couples TRBV29-1 to TRBJ1-1; D is uncertain. This CDR3 is built from 12 residues. V shed 4 bases and J shed 0 bases, with 6 bases lying between them. The germline gives CDR1 SQVTM, CDR2 ANQGSEA. The entire variable domain, with the rest obtained from reference TRBV29-1 and TRBJ1-1, is as follows: SAVISQKPSRDICQRGTSLTIQCQVDSQVTMMFWYRQQPGQSLTLIATANQGSEATYESGFVIDKFPISRPNLTFSTLTVSNMSPEDSSIYLCSVADMNTEAFFGQGTRLTVV.